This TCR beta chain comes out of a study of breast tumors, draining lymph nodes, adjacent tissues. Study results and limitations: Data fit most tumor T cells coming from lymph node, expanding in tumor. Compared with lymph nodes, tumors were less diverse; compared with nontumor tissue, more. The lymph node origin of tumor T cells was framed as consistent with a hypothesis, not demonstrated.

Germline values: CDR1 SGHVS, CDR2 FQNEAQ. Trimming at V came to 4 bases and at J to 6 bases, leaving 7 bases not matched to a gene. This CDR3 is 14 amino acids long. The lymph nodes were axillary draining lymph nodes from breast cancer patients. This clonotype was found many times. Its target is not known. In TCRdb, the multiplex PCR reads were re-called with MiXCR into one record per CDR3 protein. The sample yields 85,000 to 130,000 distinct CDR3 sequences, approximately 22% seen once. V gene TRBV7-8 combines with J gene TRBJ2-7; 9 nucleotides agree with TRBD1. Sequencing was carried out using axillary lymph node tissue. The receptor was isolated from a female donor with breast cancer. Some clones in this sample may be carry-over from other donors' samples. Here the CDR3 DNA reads TGTGCCAGCAGCTCCCGGACAGGGGCAGTCGAGCAGTACTTC. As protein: CASSSRTGAVEQYF.